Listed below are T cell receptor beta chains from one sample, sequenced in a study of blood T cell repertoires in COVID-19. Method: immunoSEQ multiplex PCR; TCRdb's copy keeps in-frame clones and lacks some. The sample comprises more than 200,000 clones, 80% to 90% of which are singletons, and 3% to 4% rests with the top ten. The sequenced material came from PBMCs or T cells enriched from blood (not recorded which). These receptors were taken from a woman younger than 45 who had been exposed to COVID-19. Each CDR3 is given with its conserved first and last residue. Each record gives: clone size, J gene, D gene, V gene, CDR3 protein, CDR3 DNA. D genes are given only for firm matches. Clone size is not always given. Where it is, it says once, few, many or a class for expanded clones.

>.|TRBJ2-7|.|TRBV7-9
CASSLSSYEQYF
TGTGCCAGCAGCTTATCGAGCTACGAGCAGTACTTC
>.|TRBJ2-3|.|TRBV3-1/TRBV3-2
CASSQQGFTDTQYF
TGTGCCAGCAGCCAGCAGGGTTTCACAGATACGCAGTATTTT
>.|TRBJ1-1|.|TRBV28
CASSSAGMNTEAFF
TGTGCCAGCAGTTCGGCAGGCATGAACACTGAAGCTTTCTTT
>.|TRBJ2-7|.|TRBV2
CASSVVRGREQYF
TGTGCCAGCAGTGTTGTTAGGGGCCGCGAGCAGTACTTC
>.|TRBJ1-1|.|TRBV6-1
CASSENRANTEAFF
TGTGCCAGCAGTGAAAACAGGGCGAACACTGAAGCTTTCTTT
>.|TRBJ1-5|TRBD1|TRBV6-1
CASSEILDRGQWGNQPQHF
TGTGCCAGCAGTGAAATCTTGGACAGGGGGCAATGGGGCAATCAGCCCCAGCATTTT
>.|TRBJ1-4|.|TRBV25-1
CASSELGGNEKLFF
TGTGCCAGCAGTGAATTGGGAGGGAATGAAAAACTGTTTTTT
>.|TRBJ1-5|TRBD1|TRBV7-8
CASSFSTGYLSQPQHF
TGTGCCAGCAGCTTTTCGACAGGGTATCTTAGTCAGCCCCAGCATTTT
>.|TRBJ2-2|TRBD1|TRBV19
CASSQQGSNTGELFF
TGTGCCAGTAGTCAACAGGGGTCCAACACCGGGGAGCTGTTTTTT
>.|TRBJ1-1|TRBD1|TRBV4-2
CASRARQGAGSEAFF
TGTGCCAGCAGGGCCCGACAGGGGGCGGGATCTGAAGCTTTCTTT
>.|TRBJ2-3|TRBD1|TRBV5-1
CASSRFRTGIHTSTQYF
TGCGCCAGCAGCAGATTTCGGACAGGAATACACACAAGTACGCAGTATTTT
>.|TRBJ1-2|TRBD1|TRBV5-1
CASSLVIDRAPYGYTF
TGCGCCAGCAGCTTGGTCATAGACAGGGCCCCCTATGGCTACACCTTC
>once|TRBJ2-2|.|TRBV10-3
CAISGSDGELFF
TGTGCCATCAGCGGGTCTGACGGGGAGCTGTTTTTT
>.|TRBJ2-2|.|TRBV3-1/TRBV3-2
CASSQIQGGELFF
TGTGCCAGCAGCCAAATCCAGGGCGGGGAGCTGTTTTTT
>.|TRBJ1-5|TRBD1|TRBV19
CATETGGGHRSQPQHF
TGTGCCACCGAAACAGGGGGAGGTCATAGGAGTCAGCCCCAGCATTTT
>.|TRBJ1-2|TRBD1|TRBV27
CASSTNRGSNYGYTF
TGTGCCAGCAGTACTAACAGGGGATCTAACTATGGCTACACCTTC
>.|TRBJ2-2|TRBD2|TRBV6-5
CASSRLAGTTGELFF
TGTGCCAGCAGCCGCCTAGCGGGGACCACCGGGGAGCTGTTTTTT
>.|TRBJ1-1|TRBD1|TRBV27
CASTSLTGTGMNTEAFF
TGTGCCAGCACTTCCCTTACCGGGACAGGAATGAACACTGAAGCTTTCTTT
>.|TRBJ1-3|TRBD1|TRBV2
CASRRDSQNSGNTIYF
TGTGCCAGCCGTAGGGACAGCCAAAACTCTGGAAACACCATATATTTT
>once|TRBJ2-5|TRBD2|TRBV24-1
CATSGGGYETQYF
TGTGCCACCAGTGGGGGGGGGTATGAGACCCAGTACTTC
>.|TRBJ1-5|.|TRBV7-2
CASSLGPYYSNQPQHF
TGTGCCAGCAGCTTAGGGCCATATTATAGCAATCAGCCCCAGCATTTT
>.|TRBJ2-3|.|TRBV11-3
CASSLQGQSDTQYF
TGTGCCAGCAGCTTACAAGGACAGTCAGATACGCAGTATTTT